Listed here is a single T cell receptor beta chain. It lacks a known antigen. There are no base qualities to consult, and no much larger clone falls within one base. The Quick-DNA Microprep Kit was used to extract genomic DNA from the sorted cells. Amplification of TCRbeta DNA was done with the immunoSEQ hsTCRbeta kit, following the protocol from the manufacturer. TCRbeta libraries were sequenced on an Illumina MiSeq instrument. The study's processing was this. Once out-of-frame sequences had been removed, a few million distinct TCRbeta sequences were left, which works out to an average of about 66,813 per individual. Each individual was scored by the count of around 160 previously reported CMV-associated TCRbeta sequences and the total productive distinct TCRbeta count. A beta-binomial model was reimplemented in Python, and scikit-learn random forests with default parameters were trained on data from the US cohort. Classifier performance on the Belgian cohort was summarized as median AUC with percentile confidence intervals over 10,000 bootstrap iterations. This immuneACCESS table, as held by TCRdb, lists in-frame sequences with V and J called but not all clones. Of the missing ones, under half trace to an unresolved V gene in checked studies; the others have no known cause. From that table come the V and J calls and clone size; the DNA was used to work out D and trimming. The sample table holds some 95,000 clones, of which over 70% were seen once. 3.6% of the sample comes from the top ten.

There are 18 amino acids in the CDR3, from cysteine to phenylalanine inclusive. The CDR3 DNA has 54 bases and is translated from base 1. The V end gives up 5 bases and the J end 3 bases, leaving 16 bases in the junction not matched to a gene. The germline V gene supplies CDR1 MDHEN and CDR2 SYDVKM. The data are from a study of memory CD4+ T cells and cytomegalovirus serostatus (dated by TCRdb to about 2019). About the investigation overall: A total of roughly 33 healthy Belgian adults, of whom 9 were CMV seropositive and some 25 were CMV seronegative, were included in the cohort. The study sequenced CD4+ memory TCRbeta repertoires of a Belgian cohort with known cytomegalovirus serostatus to replicate a published TCR-based CMV serostatus classifier.

The investigation overall reported the following: Only CD4+CD45RO+ memory cells were sequenced, in contrast to the original study, in which naive and memory CD4+ and CD8+ populations were covered. Results were interpreted as suggesting that the CMV-associated TCR signature is largely present in the CD4+ memory repertoire. Of 164 previously reported CMV-associated TCRbeta sequences, about 68 appeared in the CD4+ memory repertoires, each in one to five individuals. For predicting CMV serostatus, the median bootstrapped AUC was roughly 0.96 using the original framework and almost 0.93 using a US-trained random forest. The original-framework classifier achieved a median bootstrapped AUC of approximately 0.95 with a 95% CI of 0.76-1.00 on the Belgian cohort.

A FACSAria II was used to sort memory CD4+ T cells, defined as single viable CD3+CD4+CD8-CD45RO+ cells. CMV serostatus was determined with a Roche Elecsys assay detecting serum IgG against CMV pp150, pp28, p38 and p52. After the samples were thawed, total CD4+ T cells were enriched through positive selection using CD4 magnetic microbeads. Samples originated from another study that specifically interrogated the CD4+ T cell memory repertoire. Peripheral blood mononuclear cells were isolated and cryopreserved following standard operating procedures; serum was stored at -80 °C. The staining relied on CD3-PerCP (BW264/56), CD4-APC (RPA-T4), CD45RO-PE (UCHT1) and CD8-Pacific Orange (3B5) antibodies, and Sytox blue was used to exclude non-viable cells.

The source is an adult in good health and CMV-seropositive. The chain is assembled from TRBV28 and TRBJ1-3; 7 central nucleotides agree with TRBD1. Material for sequencing was memory CD4+ T cells from blood. The DNA sequence is as follows: TGTGCCAGCAGTCCGCCGGGACAGCGGGTTCTGGGTGGAAACACCATATATTTT. The resulting protein is CASSPPGQRVLGGNTIYF.